This paragraph reports one T cell receptor beta chain. The sample holds one count of this clone. Its antigen remains unidentified. Qualities for individual bases were not recorded, and no much larger clone is one base off. The cohort consisted of 666 healthy bone marrow donors. At the time of sampling, every cohort member was nominally healthy, though immune exposures that went unrecorded were likely present. The donor was CMV seropositive and was included in the group of some 290 seropositive cohort members. A peripheral blood sample was collected from each donor, and TCR beta sequencing was performed on peripheral blood mononuclear cells. Genomic DNA was extracted from the blood cell samples with the Qiagen DNeasy Blood Extraction Kit. The data derive from a study of cytomegalovirus exposure and HLA in healthy donors (dated by TCRdb to 2016 to 2017). Study-level background: In an earlier analysis of several hundred of the donors, 250 to 350 Gb of sequence data and 117 million unique TCR beta sequences from roughly 190 million T cells were reported. Among some 400 genotyped donors of the cohort, an average of approximately 220,000 unique TCR beta nucleotide sequences was sequenced per donor, of which about 19% were non-productive. The study was designed to test whether signatures of past pathogen exposure could be identified by cataloging public T cell receptors. The study profiled the T cell repertoires of 500 to 800 subjects by immunosequencing and related them to cytomegalovirus serostatus. Because of strong linkage in the cohort, 4 to 6 DR-DQ haplotypes were treated as single units for association and clustering. HLA typing included class I and class II loci at four-digit resolution. Of the 300 to 450 genotyped donors, 75% to 85% were placed in the genetic ancestry cluster associated with self-reported Caucasian donors. In the later analysis, no new phenotypic data were used to find candidate immune exposures; instead, reliance was placed on TCR beta sequences and their occurrence across donors. An early release that covered some 640 HLA-typed donors contained approximately 300 gigabases of sequencing data and roughly 84 million unique TCR sequences. To study patterns of TCR occurrence, a later analysis re-analyzed previously published TCR beta repertoires from several hundred donors and added high-resolution HLA genotyping. A separate validation cohort of roughly 110 different subjects was used in addition to the roughly 620-subject first cohort. In an earlier analysis of 500 to 650 of the donors, high-throughput TCR beta sequencing was used to judge whether each TCR beta V gene segment behaved as functional or pseudogenic. All discovery cohort repertoires had been generated on a single sequencing platform. Donor age, sex, ethnicity and CMV serostatus were compiled alongside the repertoire data. The number of typed donors differed by locus: roughly 629-640 for A, B, C, DRB1 and DQB1; approximately 530 for DQA1; roughly 600 for DPA1; and around 490 for DPB1. Genome-wide SNP genotypes for about three fifths of the 666 donors were used in a later genetic analysis, which treated that subset as a discovery cohort. High-throughput TCR immunosequencing, statistical association of individual TCRs with disease status, and machine learning were combined to predict cytomegalovirus infection status.

Results and caveats for the whole study, not just this receptor: A further reported finding was that TCR beta sequences accurately predicted the HLA-A and HLA-B alleles for most subjects in the first cohort. The sequencing pipeline was judged likely to have produced a cluster of highly shared sequence variants as a technical artifact. Cytomegalovirus status was reported to be diagnosed by the classifier with high specificity and sensitivity in both the original and validation cohorts. Strong co-occurrence of HLA alleles, especially DR and DQ, made assigning TCR associations to individual alleles difficult. According to a later analysis, most CMV-associated TCR beta chains appeared to be HLA-restricted, and the HLA associations seemed to be driven largely by CMV exposure. A later genetic analysis associated a missense DCLRE1C variant with V-gene and J-gene trimming of TCR beta chains, and an independent cohort replicated the association. In a later analysis, several top co-occurrence clusters were reported to appear linked to parvovirus B19, influenza, CMV and Epstein-Barr virus. In a later analysis, some 17,000 TCR beta sequences were associated with specific HLA alleles at a false discovery rate of 0.05. Across donors, most TCR sequences were observed very rarely, whereas some public TCRs were present in many individuals. A few of the identified cytomegalovirus-associated TCR beta chains were confirmed in vitro to be specific for cytomegalovirus antigens. In a later analysis, TCR association rates were found to vary across HLA loci, with the most associated TCRs seen for DRB1 alleles and the fewest for HLA-C alleles. A later analysis found that HLA-associated TCR beta chains were more clonally expanded and had lower generation probabilities than equally common non-associated chains. Because HLA typing was unavailable for some donors at each locus, only the typed subset was used in association tests. The authors suggested that the approach could potentially be extended to other disease states and immunological phenotypes. In the study, 150 to 200 TCR beta chains were listed as associated with cytomegalovirus. Roughly uniform sequencing depth across donors was assumed in presence/absence analyses, although this assumption may not hold. This cohort had only TCR beta chains sequenced, and the lack of alpha or paired-chain data limited which features could be detected. Some IMGT-functional V segments, including TRBV6-2 and TRBV6-3, could not be distinguished by the 87-base-pair reads and were therefore excluded. The only immune exposure information available for the cohort was CMV serostatus. Because counts were too low, some 16 rarely observed V segments, including chromosome 9 orphons, were excluded from the earlier analysis of around 590 of the donors. In a later genetic analysis, fewer N-insertions in productive TCRs were reported among donors in an Asian-associated ancestry cluster than the approximately 710-donor mean. Linkage disequilibrium might explain the correlated functional status among segregating V segments, but an unknown experimental factor could not be ruled out. In an earlier analysis of about 600 of the donors, most TCR beta V segments appeared in productive rearrangements about 87% or about 30% of the time, broadly matching IMGT annotations.

Trimmed from V: 0 bases; trimmed from J: 2 bases; junction bases lacking a gene match: 3. The CDR3 goes from the cysteine to the phenylalanine over 16 residues. CDR3 DNA only is kept here, 48 bases in frame from base 1. As encoded in the germline V gene, CDR1 is SGHRS while CDR2 is YFSETQ. The library was produced with the immunoSEQ multiplex PCR assay. For the multiplex PCR, a mixture combining 60 forward primers for TCR Vbeta segments and 13 reverse primers for TCR Jbeta segments was used. Amplification of the CDR3 region of rearranged TCR beta genes was performed with a multiplex PCR assay on genomic DNA. On the Illumina HiSeq System, the amplified TCR beta libraries were sequenced as 87-base-pair reads. For the original study's pipeline: In a later analysis, some 80 million unique TCR beta chains were counted across the approximately 640 repertoires, and roughly 9.9 million of these chains were shared by at least two donors. Raw reads were error-corrected and collapsed into unique sequences by a nearest-neighbor algorithm in which closely related sequences were merged to remove PCR and sequencing errors. CDR3 sequences were aligned to IMGT reference sequences to assign V, D and J gene segments. Each retained sequence needed at least a six-nucleotide match to both a V gene segment and a J gene segment. A rearrangement was called productive if the CDR3 had no stop codons and remained in frame with V and J, and every other rearrangement was called non-productive. CDR3 was defined according to IMGT convention as the region running from the second conserved V-encoded cysteine to the conserved J-encoded phenylalanine. The earlier analysis of about 500 of the donors excluded sequences that lacked an unambiguous match to a single V gene segment. In an earlier analysis of approximately 550 of the donors, V segments were called functional above 56.7% productive rearrangements and were called segregating when the between-donor standard deviation exceeded 5%. A statistical classification framework was developed to diagnose cytomegalovirus status using the catalog of TCR beta chain sequences. A later analysis assigned V and J genes by comparing TCR nucleotide sequences with IMGT/GENE-DB human TR gene sequences. In a later analysis, CDR3 sequences and most-parsimonious VDJ recombination scenarios were assigned using the TCRdist pipeline. In a later analysis, each TCR beta chain was defined by its CDR3 amino acid sequence together with its V-gene family, and reads lacking a unique V-gene family were excluded. In a later analysis, a few hundred highly shared, low-generation-probability nucleotide sequences were removed to address suspected cross-contamination and a sequencing artifact. In a later analysis, a clonal expansion index for each public chain was calculated from normalized within-repertoire ranks of inferred template counts. A later analysis computed generation probabilities with a VDJ recombination model fitted to out-of-frame rearrangements, and checked the results against IGoR. In a later analysis, TCR-TCR, TCR-HLA and TCR-CMV co-occurrence was scored with hypergeometric tests, and a repertoire-size bias correction was applied to TCR pairs. In a later analysis, false discovery rates were estimated by permuting HLA or CMV assignments 20 times. In a later analysis, co-occurring TCRs were grouped using DBSCAN, with TCRdist sequence similarity added in when clustering inside HLA-allele-positive subsets. For co-occurrence clustering, repertoires with fewer than 30,000 or more than 120,000 public chains were excluded, along with four to six repertoires with anomalous nucleotide sharing. TCRdb took this table from immuneACCESS and kept in-frame rearrangements with V and J called. Such tables lack part of the clones; where checked against another copy, unresolved V genes explain under half of the gap, and the rest is unexplained. The V and J calls and clone size were taken over from that table, and D and trimming were inferred from the DNA. This sample lists some 120,000 clones; 65% to 90% were detected once. The top ten clonotypes cover 3% of the sample.

The receptor comes from a woman aged 18 to 35 in good health and CMV-seropositive. The sample was PBMCs. The chain is assembled from TRBV5-1 and TRBJ2-1, and TRBD1 aligns with 9 junction nucleotides. The CDR3 protein is CASSLAGTGPYNEQFF. Here is the DNA: TGCGCCAGCAGCTTGGCCGGGACAGGGCCCTACAATGAGCAGTTCTTC.